What follows are 12 T cell receptor beta chains derived from one specimen sequenced in a study of blood T cell repertoires in COVID-19. Only in-frame clones appear in the TCRdb table, and some are missing; sequencing was by immunoSEQ multiplex PCR. The sample contains 250,000 to 350,000 clones, approximately 84% of which appear only once. Material for sequencing was peripheral blood. These receptors were obtained from a human donor with COVID-19, enrolled during active disease. The donor label of this sample is uncertain.

J is TRBJ2-5 and V is TRBV2; a possible D gene is TRBD2 (6 bases). Trimming removed 8 bases at V and 4 bases at J, with 17 bases between. The germline CDR1 and CDR2 sequences are SNHLY and FYNNEI. The CDR3 is made up of 14 amino acids. This CDR3 reads CASSIRSGGETQYF. CDR3 nucleotide sequence: TGTGCCAGCTCAATCAGGTCCGGGGGAGAGACCCAGTACTTC.

The J gene is TRBJ2-2, the V gene TRBV27, with D perhaps TRBD1 (6 bases). V was clipped by 10 bases and J by 2 bases, with 11 bases between them. Germline assignment: CDR1 MNHEY and CDR2 SMNVEV (reference sequence). The CDR3 loop spans 13 amino acids. The CDR3 region is CATEDRNTGELFF. In DNA form, the CDR3 reads TGTGCCACCGAGGACAGAAACACCGGGGAGCTGTTTTTT.

The gene calls are TRBV19 and TRBJ1-5; D not resolved. The CDR3 covers 16 residues. With 5 bases removed from V and 0 bases from J, the gap between germline ends came to 14 bases. CDR1 LNHDA and CDR2 SQIVND come from the germline V gene (reference sequence). The CDR3 region is CASSPPVGSSNQPQHF. CDR3 in DNA: TGTGCCAGTAGTCCGCCAGTGGGCAGTAGCAATCAGCCCCAGCATTTT.

The genes are TRBV11-2 and TRBJ2-5; 10 positions agree with TRBD2. The CDR3 is 14 residues long. Germline lookup yields CDR1 SGHAT and CDR2 FQNNGV. J gave up 4 bases and V 5 bases, and 4 bases lay outside the gene matches. The CDR3 nucleotides read TGTGCCAGCAGCAGCGGGGGGGCGGGAGAGACCCAGTACTTC. This encodes CASSSGGAGETQYF.

The CDR3 loop is CASSLISGSTDTQYF. The CDR3 nucleotides are TGCGCCAGCAGCCTGATCTCTGGCTCCACAGATACGCAGTATTTT. The rearrangement links TRBV4-1 to TRBJ2-3; D remains unclear. This CDR3 comprises 15 residues. Germline V gene sequence: CDR1 MGHRA, CDR2 YSYEKL. The ends were cut back, 4 bases at V and 2 bases at J, with 13 bases in the middle.

This clone came up a few times. CDR3 in DNA: TGTGCCAGCACTCTCTGGGAGGGGAATTCACCCCTCCACTTT. This translates into CASTLWEGNSPLHF. The rearrangement joins TRBV27 to TRBJ1-6, with a weak D call TRBD1 (5 bases). The CDR3 covers 14 residues. V gave up 7 bases and J gave up 7 bases, with 14 bases separating them. Germline values: CDR1 MNHEY, CDR2 SMNVEV (reference sequence).

This clone was seen a few times. The J gene is TRBJ1-5, the V gene TRBV25-1; D is perhaps TRBD1 (5 bases). Germline assignment: CDR1 MGHDK and CDR2 SYGVNS. This CDR3 region has 13 residues. The germline V and J ends were trimmed by 8 bases and 8 bases, with 16 bases remaining between them. Written as DNA, the CDR3 is TGTGCCAGCTCTAGCGGAGAGGGGAAGCCCCAGCATTTT. Protein: CASSSGEGKPQHF.

CDR3 region: CATSRDLGNSNQPQHF. The DNA of the CDR3 is TGTGCCACCAGCAGAGATCTAGGCAATAGCAATCAGCCCCAGCATTTT. V and J are TRBV15 and TRBJ1-5; D is unclear. Between the trimmed V and J ends, which lost 0 bases and 0 bases, there was a span of 9 bases. CDR3 length: 16 amino acids. CDR1 is LNHNV, CDR2 YYDKDF, per germline (reference sequence).

The chain employs TRBV2 and TRBJ2-5, with 7 bases aligning to TRBD2. Trimming cost V 5 bases and J 2 bases; bases outside gene matches: 5. Germline lookup yields CDR1 SNHLY and CDR2 FYNNEI. The CDR3 has 14 amino acids. CDR3: CASSWGGLQETQYF. The DNA of the CDR3 is TGTGCCAGCAGTTGGGGGGGACTGCAAGAGACCCAGTACTTC.

V is TRBV7-3 and J is TRBJ1-2, with 7 nucleotides matching TRBD1. Germline CDR1 SGHTA, CDR2 FQGTGA. V lost 6 bases to trimming and J lost 8 bases; unmatched junction nucleotides: 9. The CDR3 runs 13 residues. The CDR3 reads CASSPEVGGGYTF. The CDR3 DNA follows: TGTGCCAGCAGTCCAGAGGTAGGGGGCGGCTACACCTTC. The full variable domain, its missing parts supplied by reference TRBV7-3 and TRBJ1-2, is GAGVSQTPSNKVTEKGKYVELRCDPISGHTALYWYRQSLGQGPEFLIYFQGTGAADDSGLPNDRFFAVRPEGSVSTLKIQRTERGDSAVYLCASSPEVGGGYTFGSGTRLTVV.

This clone was seen a single time. The CDR3 reads CSASLTGRRRNQPQHF. The CDR3 DNA reads TGCAGTGCTAGTCTTACAGGGCGACGGCGCAATCAGCCCCAGCATTTT. This chain uses TRBV20-1 with TRBJ1-5; perhaps TRBD1 as D (6 bases). V dropped 3 bases and J dropped 2 bases, with 17 bases sitting between them. This CDR3 is 16 amino acids long. Germline V gene lookup returns CDR1 DFQATT and CDR2 SNEGSKA (reference sequence).

This clone was counted only a few times. The V gene is TRBV11-2, the J gene TRBJ2-7, with 7 bases matching TRBD2. The trim removed 0 bases at V and 4 bases at J, leaving 6 bases unmatched. The germline V gene encodes CDR1 SGHAT and CDR2 FQNNGV. The CDR3 sequence is 15 residues long. The CDR3 nucleotides read TGTGCCAGCAGCTTAGAGGGCGGGAGCGGATACGAGCAGTACTTC. Amino acids: CASSLEGGSGYEQYF.